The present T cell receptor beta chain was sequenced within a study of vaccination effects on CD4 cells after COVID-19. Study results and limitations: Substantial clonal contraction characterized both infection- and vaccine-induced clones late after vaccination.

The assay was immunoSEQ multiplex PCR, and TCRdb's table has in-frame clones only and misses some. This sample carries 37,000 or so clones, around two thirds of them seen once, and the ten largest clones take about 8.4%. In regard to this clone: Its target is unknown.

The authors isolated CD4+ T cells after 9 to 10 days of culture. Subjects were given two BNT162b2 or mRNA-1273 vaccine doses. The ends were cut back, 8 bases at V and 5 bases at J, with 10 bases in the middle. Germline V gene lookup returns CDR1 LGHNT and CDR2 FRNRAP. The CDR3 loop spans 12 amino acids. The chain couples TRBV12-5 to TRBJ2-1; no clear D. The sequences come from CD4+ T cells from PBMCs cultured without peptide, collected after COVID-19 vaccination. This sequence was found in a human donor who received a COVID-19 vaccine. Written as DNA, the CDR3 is TGTGCTAGTCGGTTACAGAACAATGAGCAGTTCTTC. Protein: CASRLQNNEQFF.